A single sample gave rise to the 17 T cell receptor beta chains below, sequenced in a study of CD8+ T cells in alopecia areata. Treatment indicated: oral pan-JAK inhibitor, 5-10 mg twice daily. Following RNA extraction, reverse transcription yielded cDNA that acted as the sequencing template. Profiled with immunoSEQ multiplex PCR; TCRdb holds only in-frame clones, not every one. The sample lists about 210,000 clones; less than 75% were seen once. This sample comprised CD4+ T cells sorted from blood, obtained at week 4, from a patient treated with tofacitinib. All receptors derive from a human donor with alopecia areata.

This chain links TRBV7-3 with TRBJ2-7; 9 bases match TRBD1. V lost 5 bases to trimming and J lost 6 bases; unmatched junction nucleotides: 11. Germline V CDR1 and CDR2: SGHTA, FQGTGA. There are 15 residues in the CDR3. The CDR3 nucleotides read TGTGCCAGCAGCATAGACCGGGACAGGGCAGCCGAGCAGTACTTC. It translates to CASSIDRDRAAEQYF.

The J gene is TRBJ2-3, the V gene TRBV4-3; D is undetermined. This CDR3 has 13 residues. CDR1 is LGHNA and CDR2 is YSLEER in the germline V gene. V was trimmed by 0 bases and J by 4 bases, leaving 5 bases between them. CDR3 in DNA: TGCGCCAGCAGCCAAGAGAATGCAGATACGCAGTATTTT. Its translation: CASSQENADTQYF.

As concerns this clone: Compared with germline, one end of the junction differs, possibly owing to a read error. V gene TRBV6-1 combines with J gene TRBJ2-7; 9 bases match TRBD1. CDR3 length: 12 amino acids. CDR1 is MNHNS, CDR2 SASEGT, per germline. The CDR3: CAASPGTGPSLF. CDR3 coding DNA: TGTGCCGCGTCCCCGGGGACAGGGCCATCCCTTTTC.

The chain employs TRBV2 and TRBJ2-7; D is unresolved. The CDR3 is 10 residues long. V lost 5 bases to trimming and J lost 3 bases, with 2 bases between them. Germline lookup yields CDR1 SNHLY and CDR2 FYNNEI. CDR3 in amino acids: CASSHYEQYF. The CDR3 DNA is TGTGCCAGCAGTCACTACGAGCAGTACTTC.

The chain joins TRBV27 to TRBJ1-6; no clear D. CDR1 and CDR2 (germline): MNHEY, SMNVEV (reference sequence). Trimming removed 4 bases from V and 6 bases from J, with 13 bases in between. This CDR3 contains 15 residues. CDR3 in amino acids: CASSWEATINSPLHF. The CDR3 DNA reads TGTGCCAGCAGTTGGGAGGCCACCATTAATTCACCCCTCCACTTT.

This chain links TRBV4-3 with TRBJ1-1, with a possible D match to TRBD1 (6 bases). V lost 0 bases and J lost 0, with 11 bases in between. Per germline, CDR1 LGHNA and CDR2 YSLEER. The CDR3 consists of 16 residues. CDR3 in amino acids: CASSQDLQGLNTEAFF. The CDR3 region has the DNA TGCGCCAGCAGCCAAGATCTACAGGGTCTGAACACTGAAGCTTTCTTT.

The CDR3 coding sequence is TGTGCCCGGCTAGGCAGATCACCCTTTTCACCGAACACTGAAGCTTTCTTT. This translates into CARLGRSPFSPNTEAFF. This chain links TRBV30 with TRBJ1-1; D call uncertain. Germline-derived CDR1 and CDR2 are GTSNPN and SVGIG (reference sequence). V was pared by 8 bases and J by 1 base, with 26 bases between. There are 17 residues in the CDR3.

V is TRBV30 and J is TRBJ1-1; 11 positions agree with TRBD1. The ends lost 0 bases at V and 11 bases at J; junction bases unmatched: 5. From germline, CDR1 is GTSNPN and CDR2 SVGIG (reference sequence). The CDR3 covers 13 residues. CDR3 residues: CAWSVWTGGLAFF. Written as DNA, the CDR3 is TGTGCCTGGAGTGTGTGGACAGGGGGCTTGGCTTTCTTT.

Written as DNA, the CDR3 is TGCGCCAGCATCGCGCAGAATACGCAGTATTTT. Translating it yields CASIAQNTQYF. The chain has TRBV5-1 and TRBJ2-3; D gene uncertain. The CDR3 length is 11 residues. The V gene lost 6 bases and the J gene lost 7 bases, with 9 bases spanning the gap. The V gene's germline CDR1 is SGHRS and CDR2 YFSETQ. The full variable domain, with the rest looked up from reference TRBV5-1 and TRBJ2-3, is KAGVTQTPRYLIKTRGQQVTLSCSPISGHRSVSWYQQTPGQGLQFLFEYFSETQRNKGNFPGRFSGRQFSNSRSEMNVSTLELGDSALYLCASIAQNTQYFGPGTRLTVL.

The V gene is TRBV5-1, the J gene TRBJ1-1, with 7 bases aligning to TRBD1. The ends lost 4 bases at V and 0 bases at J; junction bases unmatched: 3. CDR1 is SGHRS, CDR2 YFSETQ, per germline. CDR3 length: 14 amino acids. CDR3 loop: CASSMGQMNTEAFF. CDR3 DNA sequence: TGCGCCAGCAGCATGGGACAGATGAACACTGAAGCTTTCTTT.

CDR3 in amino acids: CSGMEFANTGELFF. The CDR3 DNA is TGCAGCGGGATGGAATTCGCGAACACCGGGGAGCTGTTTTTT. This chain uses TRBV29-1 with TRBJ2-2, with no clear D. The CDR3 runs 14 residues. V shed 7 bases and J shed 0 bases, with 12 bases lying between them. CDR1 and CDR2 (germline): SQVTM, ANQGSEA.

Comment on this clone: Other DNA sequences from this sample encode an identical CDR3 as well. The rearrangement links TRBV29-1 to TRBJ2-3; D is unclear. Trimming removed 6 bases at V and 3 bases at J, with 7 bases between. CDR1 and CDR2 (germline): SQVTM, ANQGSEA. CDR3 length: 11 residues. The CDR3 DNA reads TGCAGCGTCGGCAATACAGATACGCAGTATTTT. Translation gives CSVGNTDTQYF.

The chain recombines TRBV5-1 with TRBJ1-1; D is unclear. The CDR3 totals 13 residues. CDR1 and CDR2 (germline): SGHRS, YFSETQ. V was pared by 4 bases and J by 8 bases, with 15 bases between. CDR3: CASSNRSVREAFF. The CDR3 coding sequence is TGCGCCAGCAGCAACCGGTCTGTCAGAGAAGCTTTCTTT.

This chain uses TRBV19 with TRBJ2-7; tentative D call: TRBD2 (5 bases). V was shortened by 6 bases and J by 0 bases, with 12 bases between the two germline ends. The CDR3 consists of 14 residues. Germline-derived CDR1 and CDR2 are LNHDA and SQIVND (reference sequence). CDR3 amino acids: CASSPAAVSYEQYF. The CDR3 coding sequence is TGTGCCAGTAGCCCGGCAGCGGTCTCCTACGAGCAGTACTTC.

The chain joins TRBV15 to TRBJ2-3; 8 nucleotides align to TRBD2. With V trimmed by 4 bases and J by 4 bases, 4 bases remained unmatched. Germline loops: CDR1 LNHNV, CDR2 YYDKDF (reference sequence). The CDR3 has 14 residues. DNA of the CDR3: TGTGCCACCAGCAAGACTAGCGAGTCAGATACGCAGTATTTT. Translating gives CATSKTSESDTQYF.

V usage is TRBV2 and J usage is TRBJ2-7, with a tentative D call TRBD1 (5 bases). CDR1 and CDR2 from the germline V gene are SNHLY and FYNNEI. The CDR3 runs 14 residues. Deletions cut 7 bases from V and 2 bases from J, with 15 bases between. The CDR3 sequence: CASKPRVSAYEQYF. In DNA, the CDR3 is TGTGCCAGCAAACCCAGGGTTTCGGCCTACGAGCAGTACTTC.

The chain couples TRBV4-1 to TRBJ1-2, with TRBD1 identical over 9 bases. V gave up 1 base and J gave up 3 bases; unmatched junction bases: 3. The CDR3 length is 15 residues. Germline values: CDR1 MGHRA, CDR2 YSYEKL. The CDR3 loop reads CASSQVQGADYGYTF. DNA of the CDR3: TGCGCCAGCAGCCAAGTACAGGGGGCAGACTATGGCTACACCTTC.